This T cell receptor (beta chain) was identified in a study of blood T cell repertoires in COVID-19. At the level of the study: Researchers got acute and convalescent COVID-19 samples from the United States, Italy and Spain.

CDR3 length: 13 residues. V was cut by 6 bases and J by 1 base, with 9 bases left in between. Study processing details: It was from reference gene primer amplification that nucleated cell counts were estimated. Only in-frame clones appear in the TCRdb table, and some are missing; sequencing was by immunoSEQ multiplex PCR. That table is the source of V, J and clone size, and D and trimming were worked out from the DNA. The sample lists about 250,000 clones; around 87% were seen once. The TCR comes from a woman younger than 35 who had recovered from COVID-19. This sequence joins TRBV12-3 or TRBV12-4 and TRBJ1-1; TRBD1 is a possible D gene (6 bases). Sequencing input: PBMCs or T cells enriched from blood (not recorded which). CDR3 in DNA: TGTGCCAGCAGCATGGACAGGAACACTGAAGCTTTCTTT. Its protein is CASSMDRNTEAFF.